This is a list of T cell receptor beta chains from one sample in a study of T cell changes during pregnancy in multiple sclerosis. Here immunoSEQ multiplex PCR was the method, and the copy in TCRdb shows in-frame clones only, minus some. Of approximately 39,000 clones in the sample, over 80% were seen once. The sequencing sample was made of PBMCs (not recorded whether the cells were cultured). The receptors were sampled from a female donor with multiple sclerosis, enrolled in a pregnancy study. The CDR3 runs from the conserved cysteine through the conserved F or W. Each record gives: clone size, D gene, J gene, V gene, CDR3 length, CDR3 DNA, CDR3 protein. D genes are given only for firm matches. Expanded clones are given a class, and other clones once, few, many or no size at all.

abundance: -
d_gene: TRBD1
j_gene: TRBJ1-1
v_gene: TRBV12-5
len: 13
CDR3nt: TGTGCTAGTGCGCAGGGGGGGAACACTGAAGCTTTCTTT
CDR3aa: CASAQGGNTEAFF

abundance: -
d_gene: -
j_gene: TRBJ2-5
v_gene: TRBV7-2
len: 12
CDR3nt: TGTGCCAGCAGCTTAGATTTTGAGACCCAGTACTTC
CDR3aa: CASSLDFETQYF

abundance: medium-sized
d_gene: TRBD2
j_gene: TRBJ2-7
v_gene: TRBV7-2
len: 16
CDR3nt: TGTGCCAGCAGCTTAGCGGGTAGCGGGAGAGGGTACGAGCAGTACTTC
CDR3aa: CASSLAGSGRGYEQYF

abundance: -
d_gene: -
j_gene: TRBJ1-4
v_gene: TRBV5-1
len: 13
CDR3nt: TGCGCCAGCAGCGGGGGTTTCAATGAAAAACTGTTTTTT
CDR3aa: CASSGGFNEKLFF

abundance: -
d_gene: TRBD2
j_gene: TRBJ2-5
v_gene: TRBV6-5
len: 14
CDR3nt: TGTGCCAGCAGCCCCCCGGGAGGACAAGAGACCCAGTACTTC
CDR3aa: CASSPPGGQETQYF

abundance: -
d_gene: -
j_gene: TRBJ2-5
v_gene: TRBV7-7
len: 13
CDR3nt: TGTGCTAGCAGCCCAGCCTGGGGAGAGACCCAGTACTTC
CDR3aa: CASSPAWGETQYF

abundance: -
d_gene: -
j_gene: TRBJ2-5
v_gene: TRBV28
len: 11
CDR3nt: TGTGCCAGCAGTTTAATTGAGACCCAGTACTTC
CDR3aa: CASSLIETQYF

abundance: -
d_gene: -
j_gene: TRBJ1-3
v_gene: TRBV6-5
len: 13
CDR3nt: TGTGCCAGCAGCGCTACCCCTGGAAACACCATATATTTT
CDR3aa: CASSATPGNTIYF

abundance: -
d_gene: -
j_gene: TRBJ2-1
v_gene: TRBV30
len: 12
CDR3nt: TGTGCCTGGAGTGTCAGTTACAATGAGCAGTTCTTC
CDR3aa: CAWSVSYNEQFF

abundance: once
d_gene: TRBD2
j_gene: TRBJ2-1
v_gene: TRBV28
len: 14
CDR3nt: TGTGCCAGCAGTTTCGGCGGGGGGAACAATGAGCAGTTCTTC
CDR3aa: CASSFGGGNNEQFF

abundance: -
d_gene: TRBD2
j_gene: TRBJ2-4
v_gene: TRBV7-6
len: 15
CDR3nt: TGTGCCAGCACCCCCGGAGCGGGAGTCAGAAACATTCAGTACTTC
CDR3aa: CASTPGAGVRNIQYF

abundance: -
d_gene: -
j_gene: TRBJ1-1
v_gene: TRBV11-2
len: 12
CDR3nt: TGTGCCAGCACCCTAACAGAGCTTGAAGCTTTCTTT
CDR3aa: CASTLTELEAFF

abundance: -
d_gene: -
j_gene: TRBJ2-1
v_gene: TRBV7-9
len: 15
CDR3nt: TGTGCCAGCAGCTTAGGGAGGCTAGCGAATTTTGAGCAGTTCTTC
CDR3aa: CASSLGRLANFEQFF

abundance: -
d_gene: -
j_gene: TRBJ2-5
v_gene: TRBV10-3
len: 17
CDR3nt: TGTGCCATCAGTGGAGGAAGCGGAAACCGGATACAAGAGACCCAGTACTTC
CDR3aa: CAISGGSGNRIQETQYF

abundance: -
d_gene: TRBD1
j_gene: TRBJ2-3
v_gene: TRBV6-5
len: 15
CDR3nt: TGTGCCAGCACCCGAAGGGGACAGGGCACAGATACGCAGTATTTT
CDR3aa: CASTRRGQGTDTQYF

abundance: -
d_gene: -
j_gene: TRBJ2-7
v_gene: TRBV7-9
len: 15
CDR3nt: TGTGCCAGCAGCTTACCCCTGGCGGGGCCCTACGAGCAGTACTTC
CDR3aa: CASSLPLAGPYEQYF

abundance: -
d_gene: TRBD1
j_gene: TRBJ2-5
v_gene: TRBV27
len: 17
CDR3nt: TGTGCCAGCATCCCCTCTTTGGGACAGGTAGAAAGGGAGACCCAGTACTTC
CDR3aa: CASIPSLGQVERETQYF

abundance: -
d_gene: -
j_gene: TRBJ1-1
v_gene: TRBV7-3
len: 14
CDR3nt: TGTGCCAGCAGCTCGGGTCTGGAGGGCACTGAAGCTTTCTTT
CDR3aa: CASSSGLEGTEAFF

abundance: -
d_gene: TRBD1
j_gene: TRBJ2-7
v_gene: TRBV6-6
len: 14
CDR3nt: TGTGCCAGCAGTTACCCGGGACAGGGAAACGAGCAGTACTTC
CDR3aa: CASSYPGQGNEQYF

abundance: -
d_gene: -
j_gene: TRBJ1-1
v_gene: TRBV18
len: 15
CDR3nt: TGTGCCAGCTCAGTTCGACAGATAGGGGACACTGAAGCTTTCTTT
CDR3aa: CASSVRQIGDTEAFF

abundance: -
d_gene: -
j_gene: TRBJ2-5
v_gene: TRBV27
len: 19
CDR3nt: TGTGCCAGCAGTAAATATAGTCTAGCGTCTTCCTCGAGGAGAGAGACCCAGTACTTC
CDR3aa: CASSKYSLASSSRRETQYF

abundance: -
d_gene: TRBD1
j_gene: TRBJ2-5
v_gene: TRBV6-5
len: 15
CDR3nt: TGTGCCAGCGGGGCCCCCGGACAGGGCGGGGAGACCCAGTACTTC
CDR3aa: CASGAPGQGGETQYF

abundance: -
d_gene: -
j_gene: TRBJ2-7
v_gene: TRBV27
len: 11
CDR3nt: TGTGCCAGCAGTTCATATTACGAGCAGTACTTC
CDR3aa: CASSSYYEQYF

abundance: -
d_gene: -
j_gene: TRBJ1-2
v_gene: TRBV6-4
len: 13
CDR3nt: TGTGCCAGCAGTTTCAGTCGGAACTATGGCTACACCTTC
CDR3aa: CASSFSRNYGYTF

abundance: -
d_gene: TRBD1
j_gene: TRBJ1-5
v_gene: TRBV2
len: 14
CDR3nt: TGTGCCAGCAGCCGGGACAGGGACAATCAGCCCCAGCATTTT
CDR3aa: CASSRDRDNQPQHF

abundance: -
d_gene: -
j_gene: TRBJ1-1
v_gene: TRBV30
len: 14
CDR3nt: TGTGCCTGGAGTGTAGACGCAGGGAGGCCTGAAGCTTTCTTT
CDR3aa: CAWSVDAGRPEAFF

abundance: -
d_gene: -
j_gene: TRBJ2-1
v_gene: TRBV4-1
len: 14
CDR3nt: TGCGCCAGCAGCTCTCCCAGGGAAGGGAATGAGCAGTTCTTC
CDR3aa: CASSSPREGNEQFF

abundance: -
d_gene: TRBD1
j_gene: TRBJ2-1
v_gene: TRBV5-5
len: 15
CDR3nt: TGTGCCAGCACCTTGGACAGGGGAAGGTATCATGAGCAGTTCTTC
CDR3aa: CASTLDRGRYHEQFF

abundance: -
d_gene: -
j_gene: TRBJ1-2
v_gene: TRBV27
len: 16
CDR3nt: TGTGCCAGCAGTTTTCACCCCTTTTTGGACGTCTATGGCTACACCTTC
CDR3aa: CASSFHPFLDVYGYTF

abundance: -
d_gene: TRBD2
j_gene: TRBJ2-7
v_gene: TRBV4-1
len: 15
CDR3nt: TGCGCCAGCAGCCGGGGACTAGCGAGAAGATACGAGCAGTACTTC
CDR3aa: CASSRGLARRYEQYF

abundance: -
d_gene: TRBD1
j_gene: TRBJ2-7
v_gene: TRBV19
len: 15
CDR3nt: TGTGCCAGTAGTATGCCGGGACAGGGGGCGTACGAGCAGTACTTC
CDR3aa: CASSMPGQGAYEQYF

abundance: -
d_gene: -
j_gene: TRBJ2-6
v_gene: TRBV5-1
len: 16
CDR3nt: TGCGCCAGCAGCTTGGACGGAGTCTCTGGGGCCAACGTCCTGACTTTC
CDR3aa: CASSLDGVSGANVLTF

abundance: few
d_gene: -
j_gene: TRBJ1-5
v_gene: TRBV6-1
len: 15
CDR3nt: TGTGCCAGCAGTGAAAGTGGGTGGGGGAATCAGCCCCAGCATTTT
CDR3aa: CASSESGWGNQPQHF

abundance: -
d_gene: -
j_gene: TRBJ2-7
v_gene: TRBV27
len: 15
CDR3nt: TGTGCCAGCAGTTACGTGTGGGAATCTATAGGGGAGCAGTACTTC
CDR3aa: CASSYVWESIGEQYF

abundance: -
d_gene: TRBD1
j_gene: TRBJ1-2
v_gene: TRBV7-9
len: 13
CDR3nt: TGTGCCAGCAGCTTAGTGGGGACAGACGGCTACACCTTC
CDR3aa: CASSLVGTDGYTF

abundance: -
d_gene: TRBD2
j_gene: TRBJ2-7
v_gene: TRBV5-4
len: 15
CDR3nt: TGTGCCAGCAGCTTACCGGGACTAGCGGGCAACGAGCAGTACTTC
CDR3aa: CASSLPGLAGNEQYF

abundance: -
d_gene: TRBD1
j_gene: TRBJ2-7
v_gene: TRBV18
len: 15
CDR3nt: TGTGCCAGCTCACCCCCGGGACAGGGGGCTTACGAGCAGTACTTC
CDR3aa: CASSPPGQGAYEQYF

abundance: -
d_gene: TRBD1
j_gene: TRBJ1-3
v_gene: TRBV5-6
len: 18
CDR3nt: TGTGCCAGCAGCTCCCAGACAGGGCGACCTCGGAGTGGAAACACCATATATTTT
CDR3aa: CASSSQTGRPRSGNTIYF

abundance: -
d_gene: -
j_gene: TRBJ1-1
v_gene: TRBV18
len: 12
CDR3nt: TGTGCCAGCTCACCGGGTAACACTGAAGCTTTCTTT
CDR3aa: CASSPGNTEAFF

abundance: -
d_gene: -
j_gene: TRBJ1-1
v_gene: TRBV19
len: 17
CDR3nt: TGTGCCAGTAGTATAGGGGGCATTGGGGCGGGGAACACTGAAGCTTTCTTT
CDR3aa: CASSIGGIGAGNTEAFF

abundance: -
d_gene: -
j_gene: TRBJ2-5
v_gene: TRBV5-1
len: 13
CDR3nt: TGCGCCAGCAGCTTGGCCAGGAGAGAGACCCAGTACTTC
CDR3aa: CASSLARRETQYF

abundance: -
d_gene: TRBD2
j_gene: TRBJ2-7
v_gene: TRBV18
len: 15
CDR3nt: TGTGCCAGCTCACCATTACTAGCGGGAGAGGGGGAGCAGTACTTC
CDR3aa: CASSPLLAGEGEQYF